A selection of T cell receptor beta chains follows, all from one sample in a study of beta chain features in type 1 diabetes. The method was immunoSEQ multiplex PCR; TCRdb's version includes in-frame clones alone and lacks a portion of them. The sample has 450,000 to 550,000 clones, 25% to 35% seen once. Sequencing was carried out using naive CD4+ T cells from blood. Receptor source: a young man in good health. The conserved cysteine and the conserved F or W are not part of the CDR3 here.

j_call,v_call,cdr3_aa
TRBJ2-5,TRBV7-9,ASSSPRDSQETQY
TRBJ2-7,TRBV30,AWSVGGEQY
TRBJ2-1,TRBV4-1,ASSQVTTTSYNEQF
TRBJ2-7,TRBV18,ASSPREGAKDYYYEQY
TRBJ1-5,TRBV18,ASSPMDNSNQPQH
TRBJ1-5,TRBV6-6,ASSPGQPQH
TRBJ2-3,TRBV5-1,ASSLEGGADTQY
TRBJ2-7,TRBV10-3,AISAEVEQY
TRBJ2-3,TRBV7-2,ASSLGQITDTQY
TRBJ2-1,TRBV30,AWSRDSEQF
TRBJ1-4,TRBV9,ASMSEREKLF
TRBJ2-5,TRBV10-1,ASSDRDRVETQY
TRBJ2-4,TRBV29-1,SVEIRQLRLAKNIQY
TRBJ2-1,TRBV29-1,SAKGQGSYNEQF
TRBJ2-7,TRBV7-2,ASRLSYEQY
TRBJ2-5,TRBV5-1,ASSIGTEETQY